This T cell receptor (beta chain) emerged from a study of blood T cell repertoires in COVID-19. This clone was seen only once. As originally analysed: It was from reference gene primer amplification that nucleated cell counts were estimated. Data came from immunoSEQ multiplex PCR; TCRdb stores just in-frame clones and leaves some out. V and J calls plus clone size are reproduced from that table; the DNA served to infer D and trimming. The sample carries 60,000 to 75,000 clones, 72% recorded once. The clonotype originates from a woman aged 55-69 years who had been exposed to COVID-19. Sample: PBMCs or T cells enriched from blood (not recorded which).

For the CDR3, the DNA is TGTGCCAGCAGAAGGTGGGGGGTAAAATCTGGAAACACCATATATTTT. Its translation: CASRRWGVKSGNTIYF. The genes are TRBV6-8 and TRBJ1-3, with a possible D match to TRBD1 (5 bases). Trimming stripped 6 bases from V and 1 base from J, with 16 bases between. The CDR3 consists of 16 residues. The germline CDR1 and CDR2 sequences are MNHGY and SAAAGT.